The following is a T cell receptor (beta chain) sequence with its context. The antigen is undetermined. 5'RACE primed at constant segments yielded TCR alpha and TCR beta cDNA libraries bearing sample barcodes and UMIs. TCRdb called the 5' RACE reads again in MiXCR, with one record for every CDR3 protein. The top ten hold approximately 13% of the sample, which has about 470,000 distinct CDR3 sequences, around 25% seen once. This sample was taken from a study of T-cell memory formation after mild COVID-19. General study points: Some clones that responded turned up in pre-infection memory, which suggests that cross-reactive memory joined in.

The CDR3 covers 14 residues. CDR1 is SGHVS, CDR2 FNYEAQ, per germline. V was clipped by 4 bases and J by 5 bases, with 12 bases between them. This TCR came from an adult woman who had mild COVID-19 (a few samples of this study predate the infection). Cell type and time point are not known. The chain links TRBV7-6 to TRBJ2-1; unclear D gene. The sample taken for sequencing was PBMCs or a T cell subset sorted from them (not recorded which). CDR3: CASSSGPNHNEQFF. The CDR3 region has the DNA TGTGCCAGCAGCTCTGGCCCTAACCACAATGAGCAGTTCTTC.